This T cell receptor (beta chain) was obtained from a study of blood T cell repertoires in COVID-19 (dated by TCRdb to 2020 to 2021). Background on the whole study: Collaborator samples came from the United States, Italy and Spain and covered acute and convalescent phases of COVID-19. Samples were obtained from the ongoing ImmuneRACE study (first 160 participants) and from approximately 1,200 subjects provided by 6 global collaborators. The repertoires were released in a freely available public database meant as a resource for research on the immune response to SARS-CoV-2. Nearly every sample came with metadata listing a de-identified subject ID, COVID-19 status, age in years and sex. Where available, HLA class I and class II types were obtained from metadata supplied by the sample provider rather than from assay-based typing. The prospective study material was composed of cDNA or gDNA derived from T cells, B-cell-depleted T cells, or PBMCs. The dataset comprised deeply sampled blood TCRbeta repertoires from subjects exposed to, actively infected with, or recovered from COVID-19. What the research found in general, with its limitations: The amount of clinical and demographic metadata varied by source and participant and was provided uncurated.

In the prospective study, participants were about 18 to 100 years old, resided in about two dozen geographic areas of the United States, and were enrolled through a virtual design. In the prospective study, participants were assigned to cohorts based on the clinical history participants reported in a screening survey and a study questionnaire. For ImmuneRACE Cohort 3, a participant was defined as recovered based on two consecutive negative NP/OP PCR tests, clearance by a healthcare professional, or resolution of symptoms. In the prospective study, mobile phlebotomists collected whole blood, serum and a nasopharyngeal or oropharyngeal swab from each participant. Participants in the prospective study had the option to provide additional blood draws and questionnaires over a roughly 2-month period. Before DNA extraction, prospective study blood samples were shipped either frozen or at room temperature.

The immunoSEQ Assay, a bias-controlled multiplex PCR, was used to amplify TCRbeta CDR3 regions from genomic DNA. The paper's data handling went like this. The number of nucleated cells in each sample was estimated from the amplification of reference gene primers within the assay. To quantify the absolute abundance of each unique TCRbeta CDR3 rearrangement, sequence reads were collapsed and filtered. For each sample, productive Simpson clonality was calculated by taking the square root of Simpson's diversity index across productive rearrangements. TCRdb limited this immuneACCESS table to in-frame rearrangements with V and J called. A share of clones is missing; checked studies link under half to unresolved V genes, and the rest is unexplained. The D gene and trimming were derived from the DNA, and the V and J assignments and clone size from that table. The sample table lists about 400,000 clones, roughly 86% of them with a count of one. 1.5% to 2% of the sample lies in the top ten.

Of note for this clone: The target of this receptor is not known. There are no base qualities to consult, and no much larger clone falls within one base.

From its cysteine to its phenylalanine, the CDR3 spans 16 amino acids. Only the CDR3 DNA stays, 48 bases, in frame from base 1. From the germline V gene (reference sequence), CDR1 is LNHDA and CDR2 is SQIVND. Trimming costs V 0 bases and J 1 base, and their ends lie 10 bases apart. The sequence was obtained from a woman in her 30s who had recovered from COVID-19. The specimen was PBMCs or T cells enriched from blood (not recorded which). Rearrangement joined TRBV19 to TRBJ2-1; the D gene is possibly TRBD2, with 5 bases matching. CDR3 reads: CASSIERSGSYNEQFF. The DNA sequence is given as TGTGCCAGTAGTATAGAAAGGAGCGGATCCTACAATGAGCAGTTCTTC. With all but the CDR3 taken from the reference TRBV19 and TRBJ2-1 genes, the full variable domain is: DGGITQSPKYLFRKEGQNVTLSCEQNLNHDAMYWYRQDPGQGLRLIYYSQIVNDFQKGDIAEGYSVSREKKESFPLTVTSAQKNPTAFYLCASSIERSGSYNEQFFGPGTRLTVL.